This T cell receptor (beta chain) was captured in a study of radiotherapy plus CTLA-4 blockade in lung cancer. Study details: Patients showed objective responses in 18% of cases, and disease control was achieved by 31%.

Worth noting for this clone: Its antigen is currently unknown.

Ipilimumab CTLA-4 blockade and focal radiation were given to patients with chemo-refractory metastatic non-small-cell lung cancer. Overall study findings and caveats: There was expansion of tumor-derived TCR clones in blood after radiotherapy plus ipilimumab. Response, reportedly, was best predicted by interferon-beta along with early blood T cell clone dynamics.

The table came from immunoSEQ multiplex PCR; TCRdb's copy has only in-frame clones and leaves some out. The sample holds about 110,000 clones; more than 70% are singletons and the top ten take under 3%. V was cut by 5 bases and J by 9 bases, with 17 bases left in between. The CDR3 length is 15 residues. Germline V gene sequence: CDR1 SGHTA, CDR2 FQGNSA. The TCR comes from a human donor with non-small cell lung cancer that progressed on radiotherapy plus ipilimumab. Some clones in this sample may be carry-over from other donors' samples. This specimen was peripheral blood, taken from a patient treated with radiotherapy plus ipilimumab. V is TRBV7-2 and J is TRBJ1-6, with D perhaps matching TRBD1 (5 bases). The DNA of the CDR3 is TGTGCCAGCAGCATCCCGACGGGGCTCGGTTCACCCCTCCACTTT. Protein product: CASSIPTGLGSPLHF.